The T cell receptor (beta chain) under discussion was sequenced for a study of identical twins' blood T cells. General study findings and limits: V gene usage reportedly matched far better within twin pairs than unrelated donors. Shared CDR3 clonotype counts between two donors mainly tracked the product of their cloneset sizes, twins included.

As for this clonotype: Antigen specificity is unknown.

This CDR3 is 12 amino acids long. CDR1 and CDR2 from the germline V gene are DFQATT and SNEGSKA (reference sequence). The V and J ends lost 6 bases and 1 base respectively, with 7 bases between them. Using its own MiXCR run on the 5' RACE reads, TCRdb lists one record per CDR3 protein. The table includes about 370,000 distinct CDR3 sequences, approximately 30% detected once. What was sequenced was PBMCs. The origin of this receptor is a woman aged 18 to 55 in good health. This rearrangement joins TRBV20-1 to TRBJ1-5, with D uncertain. The CDR3 protein is CSAARSNQPQHF. The CDR3 nucleotides read TGCAGTGCCGCCCGGAGCAATCAGCCCCAGCATTTT.